This is a list of T cell receptor beta chains from one sample in a study of T cell responses to AZD1222 COVID-19 vaccine. Repertoires were generated with immunoSEQ multiplex PCR, while TCRdb's copy carries only in-frame clones and drops some. The sample has 160,000 or so clones; 75% to 95% are singletons. The sequences come from peripheral blood, collected on day 0 of AZD1222 vaccination. All receptors derive from an adult in good health. The CDR3 runs from the conserved cysteine through the conserved F or W. The D gene is left open where the match is weak. Clone size is stated in some rows and not others, as once, few, many or a class when expanded.

abundance | j_gene | v_gene | d_gene | CDR3nt | CDR3aa
. | TRBJ2-7 | TRBV27 | . | TGTGCCAGCAGTTTAACTGCCTGGACTATCGAGCAGTACTTC | CASSLTAWTIEQYF
. | TRBJ1-2 | TRBV6-5 | . | TGTGCCAGCAGTAGCTACAGCTATGGCTACACCTTC | CASSSYSYGYTF
. | TRBJ2-1 | TRBV14 | . | TGTGCCAGCAGCCAACACCCAGGCGGTGAGCAGTTCTTC | CASSQHPGGEQFF
once | TRBJ1-2 | TRBV28 | . | TGTGCCAGCAGTTTATTTACAGTCGGCTACACCTTC | CASSLFTVGYTF
. | TRBJ1-2 | TRBV2 | TRBD1 | TGTGCCAGCCGGGACAGCGGACATTATGGCTACACCTTC | CASRDSGHYGYTF
. | TRBJ1-1 | TRBV7-3 | . | TGTGCCAGCAGCCTCCAAGGGTGGGGGGCGATGAACACTGAAGCTTTCTTT | CASSLQGWGAMNTEAFF
. | TRBJ1-1 | TRBV12-3/TRBV12-4 | . | TGTGCCAGCAGTGGGGAGTCCACTGAAGCTTTCTTT | CASSGESTEAFF
. | TRBJ1-6 | TRBV27 | TRBD1 | TGTGCCAGCAGTTTAGGGGGACAGGGGCATCCACCCCTTCACTTT | CASSLGGQGHPPLHF
. | TRBJ2-1 | TRBV19 | TRBD2 | TGTGCCAGTAGTTCCCCAGCGGGGGTTCCTGGGCCGTCCTACAATGAGCAGTTCTTC | CASSSPAGVPGPSYNEQFF
. | TRBJ2-3 | TRBV19 | . | TGTGCCAGTAGAGGTCCTCCCCGAGGAGATACGCAGTATTTT | CASRGPPRGDTQYF
. | TRBJ2-5 | TRBV14 | . | TGTGCCAGCAGCCAGGTGGGCAGGGCTCAAGAGACCCAGTACTTC | CASSQVGRAQETQYF
. | TRBJ1-1 | TRBV7-2 | . | TGTGCCAGCAGCTTAGTCCACAGTGAAGCTTTCTTT | CASSLVHSEAFF
. | TRBJ1-5 | TRBV27 | . | TGTGCCAGCAGTTTGGTGGGGGCGAATCAGCCCCAGCATTTT | CASSLVGANQPQHF
. | TRBJ2-2 | TRBV14 | . | TGTGCCAGCAGCCAAGGGACCTTCAGGACCGGGGAGCTGTTTTTT | CASSQGTFRTGELFF
. | TRBJ2-7 | TRBV18 | . | TGTGCCAGCTCACCCTCGGGACTGCCGACCTACGAGCAGTACTTC | CASSPSGLPTYEQYF
once | TRBJ2-5 | TRBV19 | . | TGTGCCAGTAGTTCACAGGGAGAGACCCAGTACTTC | CASSSQGETQYF
. | TRBJ1-5 | TRBV18 | . | TGTGCCAGCTCACCGCCGGACAAAAATCAGCCCCAGCATTTT | CASSPPDKNQPQHF
few | TRBJ1-6 | TRBV5-1 | . | TGCGCCAGCAGCTTGGGACAGATTTCACCCCTCCACTTT | CASSLGQISPLHF
once | TRBJ2-1 | TRBV18 | . | TGTGCCAGCTCACCACCGGTCAGGACAAGCTACAATGAGCAGTTCTTC | CASSPPVRTSYNEQFF
. | TRBJ1-3 | TRBV28 | . | TGTGCCAGCAGTTACCGGACGTATTCTGGAAACACCATATATTTT | CASSYRTYSGNTIYF
once | TRBJ2-1 | TRBV24-1 | TRBD2 | TGTGCCACCAGTGACCGGACTAGCGACTACAATGAGCAGTTCTTC | CATSDRTSDYNEQFF
. | TRBJ1-5 | TRBV7-2 | . | TGTGCCAGCAGCTTAGTTGGAGGTGGGAGCAATCAGCCCCAGCATTTT | CASSLVGGGSNQPQHF
. | TRBJ2-1 | TRBV9 | TRBD2 | TGTGCCAGCAGCGTAGCCGGTAGCGGGAGGGCCATCAATGAGCAGTTCTTC | CASSVAGSGRAINEQFF
. | TRBJ2-7 | TRBV29-1 | TRBD1 | TGCAGCGTCGCGACAGGGGCCGCCTACGAGCAGTACTTC | CSVATGAAYEQYF
. | TRBJ1-2 | TRBV10-3 | . | TGTGCCATCAGTGTTTACAGGGAGTATGGCTACACCTTC | CAISVYREYGYTF
once | TRBJ1-2 | TRBV7-9 | . | TGTGCCAGCAGCGCTACGTCAATGGGCTACACCTTC | CASSATSMGYTF
. | TRBJ2-1 | TRBV3-1/TRBV3-2 | TRBD2 | TGTGCCAGCAGCCCCCGGGGTAGCGGGAGCCGCTGGTACAATGAGCAGTTCTTC | CASSPRGSGSRWYNEQFF
. | TRBJ2-2 | TRBV24-1 | TRBD1 | TGTGCCACCAGTGATCCCGCCGGTGGACAGGGGATGTCCGTCGGGGAGCTGTTTTTT | CATSDPAGGQGMSVGELFF
. | TRBJ2-3 | TRBV3-1/TRBV3-2 | TRBD2 | TGTGCCAGCAGCCAATCTAGCGGTACTAGCACAGATACGCAGTATTTT | CASSQSSGTSTDTQYF
. | TRBJ2-3 | TRBV5-1 | TRBD2 | TGCGCCAGCAGCTTAGGTTCGGCGGGAGGGCCGGGTACGCAGTATTTT | CASSLGSAGGPGTQYF
. | TRBJ1-1 | TRBV6-4 | . | TGTGCCAGCAGTGTCAAACTCGGCACTGAAGCTTTCTTT | CASSVKLGTEAFF
. | TRBJ1-4 | TRBV28 | . | TGTGCCAGCAGTTCCGGGACTCTCCCCTTCGCAACTAATGAAAAACTGTTTTTT | CASSSGTLPFATNEKLFF
. | TRBJ2-6 | TRBV11-2 | . | TGTGCCAGCACGCCGGGCCCCAGGGGCAATCCTGGGGCCAACGTCCTGACTTTC | CASTPGPRGNPGANVLTF
. | TRBJ1-1 | TRBV28 | . | TGTGCCAGCAGTTTAAGTGTGGCGAACACTGAAGCTTTCTTT | CASSLSVANTEAFF
. | TRBJ1-3 | TRBV7-9 | . | TGTGCCAGCAGCTTCTCGGGTCAGGGGATATCTGGAAACACCATATATTTT | CASSFSGQGISGNTIYF
. | TRBJ2-4 | TRBV19 | TRBD1 | TGTGCCAGCTCGACAGGGGCCCTTAACATTCAGTACTTC | CASSTGALNIQYF
. | TRBJ2-7 | TRBV28 | . | TGTGCCAGCAGTTTATCAGGAGGCGGGTCCGAGCAGTACTTC | CASSLSGGGSEQYF
. | TRBJ2-1 | TRBV24-1 | . | TGTGCCACCAGTGATTTCAAGGGGCAAGGGTTGAATGAGCAGTTCTTC | CATSDFKGQGLNEQFF
. | TRBJ1-2 | TRBV27 | TRBD1 | TGTGCCAGCCGTTCAGGACAGGAGGGGTATGGCTACACCTTC | CASRSGQEGYGYTF
once | TRBJ1-5 | TRBV7-9 | . | TGTGCCAGCAGCCCGGACGGTCCCAATCAGCCCCAGCATTTT | CASSPDGPNQPQHF
. | TRBJ1-1 | TRBV24-1 | . | TGTGCCGGCTCAAGGGAATTGATGAACACTGAAGCTTTCTTT | CAGSRELMNTEAFF
. | TRBJ2-3 | TRBV19 | . | TGTGCCAGTACCCAACGTCCTAGCACAGATACGCAGTATTTT | CASTQRPSTDTQYF
. | TRBJ2-7 | TRBV18 | . | TGTGCCAGCTCACCACCTATTGGGGAGACTCCCGAGCAGTACTTC | CASSPPIGETPEQYF
. | TRBJ1-2 | TRBV4-3 | . | TGCGCCAGCAGCCAGACAGGTCCCAACTATGGCTACACCTTC | CASSQTGPNYGYTF
. | TRBJ1-6 | TRBV27 | TRBD1 | TGTGCCAGCAGTTTGGGACAGGGGAATTCACCCCTCCACTTT | CASSLGQGNSPLHF
. | TRBJ2-2 | TRBV5-1 | TRBD2 | TGCGCCAGCAGCTTGCTAGCGGGAAAAAACACCGGGGAGCTGTTTTTT | CASSLLAGKNTGELFF
. | TRBJ1-5 | TRBV4-3 | TRBD1 | TGCGCCAGCAGCCAAGATTCGACAGGGAGTAAGCCCCAGCATTTT | CASSQDSTGSKPQHF
. | TRBJ1-5 | TRBV19 | . | TGTGCCAGTAGTATAGCGGTACAGATACTTCAGCCCCAGCATTTT | CASSIAVQILQPQHF
. | TRBJ2-7 | TRBV4-2 | . | TGTGCCAGCAGCCAAAGTACAGTCTCCTACGAGCAGTACTTC | CASSQSTVSYEQYF
. | TRBJ1-1 | TRBV6-1 | . | TGTGCCAGCAGTGAGGGTCCCCTGAACACTGAAGCTTTCTTT | CASSEGPLNTEAFF
. | TRBJ2-3 | TRBV12-3/TRBV12-4 | . | TGTGCCAGCGCCCCCTCCACAGATACGCAGTATTTT | CASAPSTDTQYF
. | TRBJ1-2 | TRBV6-2/TRBV6-3 | . | TGTGCCAGCAGCCGAGGACCCTACAATGGCTACACCTTC | CASSRGPYNGYTF
. | TRBJ2-3 | TRBV6-1 | . | TGTGCCAGCAGTGAGATCACAGATACGCAGTATTTT | CASSEITDTQYF
. | TRBJ1-1 | TRBV12-3/TRBV12-4 | . | TGTGCCAGCAGTTTTTTCCCGGGTGAAGCTTTCTTT | CASSFFPGEAFF
. | TRBJ2-3 | TRBV4-3 | TRBD2 | TGCGCCAGCAGCCCCCGGTTAGCGGGAGATCATACGCAGTATTTT | CASSPRLAGDHTQYF
few | TRBJ2-7 | TRBV27 | TRBD2 | TGTGCCAGCAGCCCGGGACTAGCGATTACCTACGAGCAGTACTTC | CASSPGLAITYEQYF